The clone carrying this TCR beta chain was detected ten times or more. No antigen is known for it. TCRdb independently ran MiXCR on the 5' RACE reads; one entry per CDR3 protein. The data show 170,000 or so distinct CDR3 sequences, about 6.2% seen once. The data stem from a study of T cells after yellow fever vaccination. About the research overall: In the case of low-cell-number fractions, SMART-Seq v4 Ultra Low Input was used for preparation. Overall study findings and caveats: There was a small share of clonotypes that showed up in both the CD4 and CD8 compartments.

The length of the CDR3 is 14 residues. The V gene end was trimmed by 1 base and the J gene end by 8 bases; junction bases not matched to a gene: 4. The starting material was CD4+ T cells sorted from PBMCs, obtained on the day of the first yellow fever vaccination. The origin of this receptor is a man between 18 and 29 years old who received the YFV17D yellow fever vaccine. The chain recombines TRBV12-3 or TRBV12-4 with TRBJ1-2, with 10 bases fitting TRBD1. This CDR3 reads CASSLGQGAGGYTF. In DNA, the CDR3 is TGTGCCAGCAGTTTAGGACAGGGGGCCGGCGGCTACACCTTC.